This T cell receptor (beta chain) was captured by sequencing in a study of cytomegalovirus exposure and HLA in healthy donors. Likely unrecorded immune exposures existed in these nominally healthy donors. Amplification used 60 Vbeta primers and 13 Jbeta primers. Sequenced by immunoSEQ multiplex PCR; TCRdb stores in-frame clones only, minus some. The sample yields roughly 260,000 clones, 84% seen once. The CDR3 runs to 13 residues. Germline V gives CDR1 SNHLY, CDR2 FYNNEI. Trimming took 4 bases from V and 5 from J; bases not matched to a gene: 2. The V call is TRBV2, the J call TRBJ1-5; 7 bases line up with TRBD1. This sequence was found in a woman aged 40 to 50 in good health and CMV-seropositive. Sample: PBMCs. In nucleotides, the CDR3 is TGTGCCAGCAGTGTAACAGGGGATCAGCCCCAGCATTTT. Encoded protein: CASSVTGDQPQHF.